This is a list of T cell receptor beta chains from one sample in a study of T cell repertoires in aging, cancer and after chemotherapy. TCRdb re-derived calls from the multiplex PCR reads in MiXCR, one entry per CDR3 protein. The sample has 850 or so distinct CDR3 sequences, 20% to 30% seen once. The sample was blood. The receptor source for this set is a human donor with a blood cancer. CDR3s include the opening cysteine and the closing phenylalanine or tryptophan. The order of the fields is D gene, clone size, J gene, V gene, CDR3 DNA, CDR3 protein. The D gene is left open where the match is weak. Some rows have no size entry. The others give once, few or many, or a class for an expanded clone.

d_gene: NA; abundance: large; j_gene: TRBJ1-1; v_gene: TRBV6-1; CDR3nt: TGTGCCAGCAGTGGGTTCGGGGGTCCTATGAACACTGAAGCTTTCTTT; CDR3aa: CASSGFGGPMNTEAFF
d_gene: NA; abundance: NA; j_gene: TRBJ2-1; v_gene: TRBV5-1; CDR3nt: TGCGCCAGCAGCTTGGCCGACGGGAATGAGCAGTTCTTC; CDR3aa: CASSLADGNEQFF
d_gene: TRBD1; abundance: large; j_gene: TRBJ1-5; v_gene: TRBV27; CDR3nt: TGTGCCAGCAGCCGAGGGGGCGGAAGCAATCAGCCCCAGCATTTT; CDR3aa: CASSRGGGSNQPQHF
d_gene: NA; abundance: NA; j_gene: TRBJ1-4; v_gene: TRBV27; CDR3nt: TGTGCCAGCAGGACCTCGCGGACAGCAGATAATGAAAAACTGTTTTTT; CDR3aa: CASRTSRTADNEKLFF
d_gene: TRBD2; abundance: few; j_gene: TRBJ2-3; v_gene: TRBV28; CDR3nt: TGTGCCAGCAGGAGGGGGCGACAGTTCTCGTTGGCTAGCGGGAGGATAAACACAGATACGCAGTATTTT; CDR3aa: CASRRGRQFSLASGRINTDTQYF
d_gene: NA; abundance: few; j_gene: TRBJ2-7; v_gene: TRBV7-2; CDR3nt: TGTGCCAGCAGCTTAGGGGCATGGTACGAGCAGTACTTC; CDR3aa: CASSLGAWYEQYF
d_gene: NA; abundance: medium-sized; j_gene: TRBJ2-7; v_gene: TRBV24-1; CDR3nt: TGTGCCACCAGTGATTTCGGTCGCCCGCTGGAGGAGCAGTACTTC; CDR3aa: CATSDFGRPLEEQYF
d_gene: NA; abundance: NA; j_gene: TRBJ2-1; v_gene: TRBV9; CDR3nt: TGTGCCAGCAGCGCCGCCAGGGACTCCTACAATGAGCAGTTCTTC; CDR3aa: CASSAARDSYNEQFF
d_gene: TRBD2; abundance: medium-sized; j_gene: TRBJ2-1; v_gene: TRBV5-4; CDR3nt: TGTGCCAGCAGCCGGACTAGCGGGACCTACAATGAGCAGTTCTTC; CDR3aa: CASSRTSGTYNEQFF
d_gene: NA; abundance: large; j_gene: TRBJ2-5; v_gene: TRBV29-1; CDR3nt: TGCAGCGTTGTTATCCCGGGACGGCGACAAGAGACCCAGTACTTC; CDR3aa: CSVVIPGRRQETQYF
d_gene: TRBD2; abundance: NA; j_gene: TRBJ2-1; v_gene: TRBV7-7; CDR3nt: TGTGCTAGCAGCTACCTGAGACCACGGCGGGAGAATGAGCAGTTCTTC; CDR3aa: CASSYLRPRRENEQFF
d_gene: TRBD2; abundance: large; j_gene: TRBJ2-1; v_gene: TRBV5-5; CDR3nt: TGTGCCAGCAGCTTGACCGGGACTAGCGGATACAATGAGCAGTTCTTC; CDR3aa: CASSLTGTSGYNEQFF
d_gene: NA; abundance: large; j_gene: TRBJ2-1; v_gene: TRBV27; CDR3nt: TGTGCCAGCAGTTTATCGATCGCGGACCTCTCCTACAATGAGCAGTTCTTC; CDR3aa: CASSLSIADLSYNEQFF
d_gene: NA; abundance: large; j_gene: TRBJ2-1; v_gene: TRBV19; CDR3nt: TGTGCCAGTAGTACCTTAGGGTTCGATGAGCAGTTCTTC; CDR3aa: CASSTLGFDEQFF
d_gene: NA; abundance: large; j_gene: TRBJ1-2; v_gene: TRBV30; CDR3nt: TGTGCCTGGAGTTGGGGGGGGTATGGCTACACCTTC; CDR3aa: CAWSWGGYGYTF
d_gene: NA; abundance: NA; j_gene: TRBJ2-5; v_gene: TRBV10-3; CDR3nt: TGTGCCAGTGGGAAGGGTCGTTTACAAGAGACCCAGTACTTC; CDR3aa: CASGKGRLQETQYF
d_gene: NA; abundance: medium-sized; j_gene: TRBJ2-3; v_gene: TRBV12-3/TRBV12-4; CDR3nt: TGTGCCAGCAGCCCTATGGGGCCAGATACGCAGTATTTT; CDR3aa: CASSPMGPDTQYF
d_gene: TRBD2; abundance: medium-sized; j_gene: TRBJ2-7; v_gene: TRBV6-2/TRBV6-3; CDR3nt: TGTGCCAGCAGAATAGCGGGAGAAGCGGATGAGCAGTACTTC; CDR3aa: CASRIAGEADEQYF
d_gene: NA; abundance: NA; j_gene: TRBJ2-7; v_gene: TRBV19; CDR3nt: TGTGCCAGTAGTATTGGGGCAGGGTACGAGCAGTACTTC; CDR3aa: CASSIGAGYEQYF
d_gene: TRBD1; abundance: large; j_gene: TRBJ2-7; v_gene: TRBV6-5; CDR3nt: TGTGCCAGCAGCATCGACAGGGGGCCCTCCTACGAGCAGTACTTC; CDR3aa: CASSIDRGPSYEQYF